Listed below are T cell receptor beta chains from one sample, sequenced in a study of cytomegalovirus exposure and HLA in healthy donors. Assay used: immunoSEQ multiplex PCR; TCRdb lists only in-frame clones, some missing. The repertoire includes 150,000 to 250,000 clones, around 80% of them detected once, and 1% to 1.5% sits in the top ten. The specimen was PBMCs. The receptor source for this set is a woman in her thirties in good health and CMV-seronegative. The CDR3 runs from the conserved cysteine through the conserved F or W. D genes are given only for firm matches. Size tells how often a clone was seen (once, few, many) or the class of an expanded clone, and some rows leave it out.

len	v_gene	j_gene	abundance	d_gene	CDR3nt	CDR3aa
15	TRBV4-1	TRBJ2-7	-	TRBD1	TGCGCCAGCAGCCAAGGGCGGACAGGCCTCTACGAGCAGTACTTC	CASSQGRTGLYEQYF
14	TRBV5-6	TRBJ2-7	once	-	TGTGCCAGCAGCCGTCCACGGGGCTCCTACGAGCAGTACTTC	CASSRPRGSYEQYF
13	TRBV27	TRBJ1-2	-	-	TGTGCCAGCGACCCGGGAGGTGGTAGGGGCTACACCTTC	CASDPGGGRGYTF
14	TRBV5-6	TRBJ2-2	-	-	TGTGCCAGCCATAACGGGGGGACAACCGGGGAGCTGTTTTTT	CASHNGGTTGELFF
14	TRBV21-1	TRBJ2-5	few	-	TGTGCCAGCAATTGGCAGGGGGTCCAAGAGACCCAGTACTTC	CASNWQGVQETQYF
14	TRBV5-6	TRBJ2-3	-	-	TGTGCCAGCAGCTTGCGGTTCGCCACAGATACGCAGTATTTT	CASSLRFATDTQYF
15	TRBV11-3	TRBJ2-1	-	TRBD2	TGTGCCAGCAGCTTCACCGGGGGAGGGTCGAATGAGCAGTTCTTC	CASSFTGGGSNEQFF
16	TRBV2	TRBJ1-4	-	-	-	CASILGQGVSWEKLFF
16	TRBV28	TRBJ2-1	-	-	TGTGCCAGCACCCCTCTCTTAGGAGAGGTCTACAATGAGCAGTTCTTC	CASTPLLGEVYNEQFF
16	TRBV19	TRBJ2-3	-	TRBD2	TGTGCCAGTAGCCTCCTAGCGGGGGGGGTCACAGATACGCAGTATTTT	CASSLLAGGVTDTQYF
16	TRBV15	TRBJ1-3	-	TRBD1	TGTGCCACCAGCAGAGCCGGCCAGGGGGCTGGAAACACCATATATTTT	CATSRAGQGAGNTIYF
15	TRBV7-2	TRBJ2-3	-	-	TGTGCCAGCAGCTTAGTGTCCATTGGGGCCTCGACGCAGTATTTT	CASSLVSIGASTQYF
15	TRBV19	TRBJ2-1	-	-	TGTGCCAGTAGTAGCGGATTGAGCTCCTACAATGAGCAGTTCTTC	CASSSGLSSYNEQFF
17	TRBV27	TRBJ2-7	-	TRBD1	TGTGCCAGCAGTGACATCCCACAGGGGTTGGACTCCTACGAGCAGTACTTC	CASSDIPQGLDSYEQYF
15	TRBV2	TRBJ2-1	-	TRBD2	TGTGCCAGCAGCGTGGGGCTAGCGGGAGGGAATGAGCAGTTCTTC	CASSVGLAGGNEQFF
12	TRBV10-1	TRBJ2-7	few	-	TGCGCCGTAACACAGAGCTCCTACGAGCAGTACTTC	CAVTQSSYEQYF
13	TRBV29-1	TRBJ1-1	-	-	TGCAGCGCTGGTGAGGACAGGAACACTGAAGCTTTCTTT	CSAGEDRNTEAFF
15	TRBV11-2	TRBJ2-7	-	TRBD1	TGTGCCAGCAGCTCCCCCGGACAGGGGATTTTTGGGGCCTACTTC	CASSSPGQGIFGAYF
16	TRBV4-1	TRBJ1-5	once	-	TGCGCCAGCAGCCATATCGGACAGCCGAGGCGTCAGCCCCAGCATTTT	CASSHIGQPRRQPQHF
15	TRBV5-1	TRBJ2-2	-	-	TGCGCCAGCAGCTTCGGGAGAGCGGGCACCGGGGAGCTGTTTTTT	CASSFGRAGTGELFF
13	TRBV5-4	TRBJ1-1	-	-	TGTGCCAGCAGCTCAATCGAGCGGACTGAAGCTTTCTTT	CASSSIERTEAFF
18	TRBV4-1	TRBJ2-4	-	TRBD2	TGCGCCAGCAGCCAAGATGGTCGGACTAGCGGGCCTCACCGATTTCAGTACTTC	CASSQDGRTSGPHRFQYF
15	TRBV9	TRBJ1-3	-	TRBD1	TGTGCCAGCAGCGTAGAGGGGGCACCTGGAAACACCATATATTTT	CASSVEGAPGNTIYF
15	TRBV5-4	TRBJ2-7	-	TRBD2	TGTGCCAGCAGCTTCGGACTAGCGGGACCCTACGAGCAGTACTTC	CASSFGLAGPYEQYF
13	TRBV27	TRBJ2-1	-	-	TGTGCCAGCAGATCCTCCAGACTCAATGAGCAGTTCTTC	CASRSSRLNEQFF
10	TRBV11-2	TRBJ1-4	-	-	TGTGCCACCCGGGGGGAAAAACTGTTTTTT	CATRGEKLFF
16	TRBV6-1	TRBJ1-3	-	TRBD1	TGTGCCAGCAGTGGTCCAGGGGGCGCCCCTGGAAACACCATATATTTT	CASSGPGGAPGNTIYF
15	TRBV5-1	TRBJ2-3	-	TRBD2	TGCGCCAGCAGCCCCCCGCGGGAGAGAGCAGATACGCAGTATTTT	CASSPPRERADTQYF
14	TRBV18	TRBJ1-5	-	-	TGTGCCAGCTCACCAGCGGGGTCCGATCAGCCCCAGCATTTT	CASSPAGSDQPQHF
15	TRBV30	TRBJ2-2	-	-	TGTGCCTGGAGTGTGATACAGGGCAACACCGGGGAGCTGTTTTTT	CAWSVIQGNTGELFF
14	TRBV2	TRBJ2-1	-	TRBD2	TGTGCCAGCTGGCTAGCGGGAGTGGGGAATGAGCAGTTCTTC	CASWLAGVGNEQFF
16	TRBV5-5	TRBJ2-3	-	TRBD2	TGTGCCAGCAGCAAAGGCATTAGCGGGGGGGAGGATACGCAGTATTTT	CASSKGISGGEDTQYF
12	TRBV15	TRBJ2-7	-	-	TGTGCCACCAGCCCAGGACTGAGCGAGCAGTACTTC	CATSPGLSEQYF
17	TRBV5-6	TRBJ2-2	-	-	TGTGCCAGCAGCCCAGGGGGGCGACTAGCGAACACCGGGGAGCTGTTTTTT	CASSPGGRLANTGELFF
16	TRBV18	TRBJ1-3	-	-	TGTGCCAGCTCACCAAGTAGAATACCCTCTGGAAACACCATATATTTT	CASSPSRIPSGNTIYF
12	TRBV30	TRBJ1-2	-	-	TGTGCCTGGCACCGGACAGCCTATGGCTACACCTTC	CAWHRTAYGYTF
15	TRBV6-1	TRBJ1-5	-	-	TGTGCCAGCAGTGAAGCGTCGGTTAGCAATCAGCCCCAGCATTTT	CASSEASVSNQPQHF
19	TRBV4-1	TRBJ2-1	-	-	TGCGCCAGCAGCCAAGATAAGACGGGAGAGTCGAGCTCCTACAATGAGCAGTTCTTC	CASSQDKTGESSSYNEQFF
13	TRBV11-2	TRBJ1-5	-	-	TGTGCCAGCAGCCTACAGGGAAATCAGCCCCAGCATTTT	CASSLQGNQPQHF
15	TRBV9	TRBJ1-2	-	-	TGTGCCAGCAGCGTAGGAACAGGGACTATCTATGGCTACACCTTC	CASSVGTGTIYGYTF
15	TRBV11-2	TRBJ1-2	-	TRBD1	TGTGCCAGCAGCTTTGGAGGACAGGGTTCCTATGGCTACACCTTC	CASSFGGQGSYGYTF
14	TRBV15	TRBJ1-4	few	TRBD1	TGTGCCACCAGCAGAGGGGACAGGGTCTCGGAACTGTTTTTT	CATSRGDRVSELFF
13	TRBV27	TRBJ1-5	few	-	TGTGCCAGCAGTTTATCAGACTATCAGCCCCAGCATTTT	CASSLSDYQPQHF